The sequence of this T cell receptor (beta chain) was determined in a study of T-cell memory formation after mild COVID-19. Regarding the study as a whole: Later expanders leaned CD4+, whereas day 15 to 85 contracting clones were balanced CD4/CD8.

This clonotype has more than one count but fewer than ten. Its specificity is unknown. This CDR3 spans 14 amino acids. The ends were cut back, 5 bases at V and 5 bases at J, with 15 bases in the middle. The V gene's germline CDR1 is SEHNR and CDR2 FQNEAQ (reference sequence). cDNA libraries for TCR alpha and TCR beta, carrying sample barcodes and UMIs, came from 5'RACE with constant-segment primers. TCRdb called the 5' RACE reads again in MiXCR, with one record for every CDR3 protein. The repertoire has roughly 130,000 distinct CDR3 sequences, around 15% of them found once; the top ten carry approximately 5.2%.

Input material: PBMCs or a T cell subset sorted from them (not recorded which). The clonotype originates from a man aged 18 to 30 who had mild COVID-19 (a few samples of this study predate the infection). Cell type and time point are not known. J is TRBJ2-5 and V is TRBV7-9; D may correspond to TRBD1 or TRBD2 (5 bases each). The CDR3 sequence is CASSGVVEGETQYF. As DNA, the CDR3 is TGTGCCAGCAGCGGGGTAGTTGAGGGGGAGACCCAGTACTTC.